These 24 T cell receptor beta chains were sequenced from one sample in a study of cytomegalovirus exposure and HLA in healthy donors. PCR primers comprised 60 Vbeta and 13 Jbeta primers. Sequencing used immunoSEQ multiplex PCR; TCRdb keeps in-frame clones, though not all of them. The sample has 80,000 to 100,000 clones, over 80% seen once. The sample consisted of PBMCs. All receptors derive from a female donor in good health and CMV-seropositive.

CDR3 amino acids: CASSPLGGGGEQFF. The CDR3 nucleotides read TGTGCCAGTAGCCCACTTGGGGGGGGCGGTGAGCAGTTCTTC. The J gene is TRBJ2-1, the V gene TRBV19; D is perhaps TRBD2 (7 bases). The CDR3 loop spans 14 amino acids. Germline V gene data show CDR1 as LNHDA and CDR2 as SQIVND (reference sequence). Trimming stripped 6 bases from V and 9 bases from J, with 18 bases between.

This chain connects TRBV2 to TRBJ1-5, with 8 positions matching TRBD1. This CDR3 spans 13 amino acids. The V segment lost 6 bases and the J segment 5 bases; nucleotides outside the gene matches: 3. CDR1 and CDR2 (germline): SNHLY, FYNNEI. CDR3 sequence reads: CASRVTGDQPQHF. DNA of the CDR3: TGTGCCAGCAGGGTGACAGGGGATCAGCCCCAGCATTTT.

V is TRBV4-1 and J is TRBJ2-5; 7 nucleotides agree with TRBD1. The DNA end favors TRBJ2-7, so the J call may be wrong. Germline V gene lookup returns CDR1 MGHRA and CDR2 YSYEKL. The CDR3 spans 15 residues. CDR3 sequence reads: CASSHTMTGRYEQYF. In DNA form, the CDR3 reads TGCGCCAGCAGCCACACAATGACAGGGCGCTACGAGCAGTACTTC.

The rearrangement joins TRBV11-1 to TRBJ1-4, with TRBD1 matching 9 bases. Germline CDR1 SGHAT, CDR2 FQDESV (reference sequence). The CDR3 contains 16 residues. With V trimmed by 6 bases and J by 7 bases, 12 bases remained unmatched. The CDR3 is CASSRGSTGGAEKLFF. The CDR3 region has the DNA TGTGCCAGCAGTCGAGGATCTACAGGGGGCGCTGAAAAACTGTTTTTT. The full variable domain, with the rest looked up from reference TRBV11-1 and TRBJ1-4, is EAEVAQSPRYKITEKSQAVAFWCDPISGHATLYWYRQILGQGPELLVQFQDESVVDDSQLPKDRFSAERLKGVDSTLKIQPAELGDSAMYLCASSRGSTGGAEKLFFGSGTQLSVL.

The rearrangement joins TRBV7-9 to TRBJ1-5; tentative D call: TRBD1 (6 bases). Germline V gene data show CDR1 as SEHNR and CDR2 as FQNEAQ (reference sequence). The CDR3 length is 15 residues. Deletions cut 1 base from V and 6 bases from J, with 13 bases between. The CDR3 DNA sequence: TGTGCCAGCAGCTTAGGGGGGCTCGGGTCTCAGCCCCAGCATTTT. Its translation is CASSLGGLGSQPQHF. Together with reference TRBV7-9 and TRBJ1-5, the CDR3 gives the full variable domain: DTGVSQNPRHKITKRGQNVTFRCDPISEHNRLYWYRQTLGQGPEFLTYFQNEAQLEKSRLLSDRFSAERPKGSFSTLEIQRTEQGDSAMYLCASSLGGLGSQPQHFGDGTRLSIL.

The V and J genes are TRBV7-2 and TRBJ2-7, with 15 nucleotides matching TRBD2. The V segment lost 4 bases and the J segment 7 bases; nucleotides outside the gene matches: 5. The CDR3 length is 15 residues. Germline V lookup: CDR1 SGHTA, CDR2 FQGNSA. The CDR3 DNA is TGTGCCAGCAGCTCCCGGACTAGCGGGGGGGGTGAGCAGTACTTC. Protein: CASSSRTSGGGEQYF. Complete variable domain (other parts from reference TRBV7-2 and TRBJ2-7): GAGVSQSPSNKVTEKGKDVELRCDPISGHTALYWYRQSLGQGLEFLIYFQGNSAPDKSGLPSDRFSAERTGGSVSTLTIQRTQQEDSAVYLCASSSRTSGGGEQYFGPGTRLTVT.

This chain connects TRBV29-1 to TRBJ1-2; D call uncertain. The CDR3 spans 11 residues. The ends were cut back, 6 bases at V and 5 bases at J, with 10 bases in the middle. Germline V gives CDR1 SQVTM, CDR2 ANQGSEA. Here the CDR3 reads CSVASGYGYTF. In nucleotides, the CDR3 is TGCAGCGTGGCGAGCGGTTATGGCTACACCTTC.

This rearrangement joins TRBV19 to TRBJ1-1, with TRBD1 matching 7 bases. V lost 6 bases and J lost 0; bases outside the gene matches: 1. Germline V gene lookup returns CDR1 LNHDA and CDR2 SQIVND (reference sequence). The CDR3 is 13 amino acids. The chain's CDR3 is CASRQGVNTEAFF. CDR3 coding DNA: TGTGCCAGTAGGCAGGGGGTGAACACTGAAGCTTTCTTT.

V usage is TRBV5-1 and J usage is TRBJ2-3, with 7 nucleotides matching TRBD1. Germline values: CDR1 SGHRS, CDR2 YFSETQ. This CDR3 is 15 amino acids long. The V and J ends lost 6 bases and 2 bases, in that order; junction bases with no gene match: 9. CDR3 sequence (DNA): TGCGCCAGCACTCCCTTTGACAGGGCCACAGATACGCAGTATTTT. It yields the protein CASTPFDRATDTQYF.

The V gene is TRBV29-1, the J gene TRBJ2-3; 10 nucleotides match TRBD2. V was clipped by 0 bases and J by 1 base; unmatched bases: 4. The length of the CDR3 is 16 residues. Germline V gives CDR1 SQVTM, CDR2 ANQGSEA. The CDR3 reads CSVEDWLAGGTDTQYF. DNA of the CDR3: TGCAGCGTTGAAGATTGGCTAGCGGGGGGCACAGATACGCAGTATTTT.

The chain combines TRBV6-5 with TRBJ1-2; no reliable D call. Germline V gene sequence: CDR1 MNHEY, CDR2 SVGAGI. V lost 0 bases and J 0 bases, leaving 5 bases between the germline ends. The CDR3 length is 14 residues. The CDR3: CASSYSPANYGYTF. In nucleotides, the CDR3 is TGTGCCAGCAGTTACTCGCCAGCTAACTATGGCTACACCTTC.

This clone turned up a few times. This CDR3 reads CASSLSGEEKLFF. The CDR3 DNA is TGTGCCAGCAGCTTATCAGGGGAGGAAAAACTGTTTTTT. This sequence joins TRBV5-6 and TRBJ1-4; D is possibly TRBD1 (6 bases). Trimming took off 2 bases at V and 8 bases at J, with 10 bases between the two ends. CDR1 and CDR2 (germline): SGHDT, YYEEEE. The CDR3 spans 13 residues.

The V and J genes are TRBV27 and TRBJ1-1; 7 bases are shared with TRBD1. Looked up from germline, CDR1 is MNHEY and CDR2 is SMNVEV (reference sequence). CDR3 length equals 12 residues. Germline trimming cut 4 bases from V and 9 bases from J; bases unmatched to any gene: 5. The CDR3 loop reads CASSSTTGKAFF. CDR3 nucleotides: TGTGCCAGCAGTTCCACGACAGGGAAAGCTTTCTTT.

This clone was picked up one time. This chain links TRBV19 with TRBJ1-1; 12 nucleotides line up with TRBD1. From germline, CDR1 is LNHDA and CDR2 SQIVND (reference sequence). Trimming at V came to 5 bases and at J to 2 bases, leaving 3 bases not matched to a gene. The CDR3 has 15 residues. Here the CDR3 DNA reads TGTGCCAGTAGTGTGGGGACAGGGGGCAACACTGAAGCTTTCTTT. Protein product: CASSVGTGGNTEAFF.

This rearrangement joins TRBV6-1 to TRBJ1-5; D is unresolved. The CDR3 totals 13 residues. Trimming took off 5 bases at V and 6 bases at J, with 11 bases between the two ends. Germline CDR1 and CDR2: MNHNS and SASEGT. This chain's CDR3 is CASSLEGGQPQHF. The CDR3 coding sequence is TGTGCCAGCAGTCTCGAGGGCGGTCAGCCCCAGCATTTT.

This sequence joins TRBV4-2 and TRBJ2-1; 7 positions match TRBD2. The CDR3 is 18 residues long. Germline assignment: CDR1 LGHNA and CDR2 YNFKEQ. The V and J ends lost 4 bases and 4 bases, in that order; junction bases with no gene match: 16. The CDR3 reads CASSPLTPNLAAYNEQFF. The CDR3 bases are TGTGCCAGCAGCCCCCTCACTCCGAACCTAGCGGCTTACAATGAGCAGTTCTTC.

In its sample, this clone was seen once. V is TRBV5-6 and J is TRBJ1-1; D gene ambiguous. CDR3 length equals 14 residues. V was cut by 0 bases and J by 8 bases, with 14 bases left in between. CDR1 SGHDT and CDR2 YYEEEE come from the germline V gene. The CDR3: CASSLAGAGWEAFF. The DNA for the CDR3 is TGTGCCAGCAGCTTGGCCGGCGCGGGTTGGGAAGCTTTCTTT. Supplemented by reference TRBV5-6 and TRBJ1-1, the full variable domain reads DAGVTQSPTHLIKTRGQQVTLRCSPKSGHDTVSWYQQALGQGPQFIFQYYEEEERQRGNFPDRFSGHQFPNYSSELNVNALLLGDSALYLCASSLAGAGWEAFFGQGTRLTVV.

The rearrangement links TRBV5-1 to TRBJ2-7, with 9 bases that match TRBD1. The CDR3 totals 14 residues. V shed 8 bases and J 6 bases; nucleotides not matched to a gene: 12. Looked up from germline, CDR1 is SGHRS and CDR2 is YFSETQ. In DNA, the CDR3 is TGCGCCAGTTCCCGACAGGGGGACCGTGGCGAGCAGTACTTC. Its protein is CASSRQGDRGEQYF.

This clone was detected only once. The chain links TRBV11-2 to TRBJ1-6; D gene uncertain. Between the trimmed V and J ends, which lost 1 base and 5 bases, there was a span of 6 bases. This CDR3 is built from 14 residues. Germline-derived CDR1 and CDR2 are SGHAT and FQNNGV. The chain's CDR3 is CASSLGLNNSPLHF. The CDR3 DNA sequence: TGTGCCAGCAGCTTAGGACTAAATAATTCACCCCTCCACTTT.

This clone occurred a few times. The rearrangement joins TRBV5-1 to TRBJ2-7; possibly TRBD1 for D (5 bases). The CDR3 consists of 15 residues. Germline CDR1 is SGHRS and CDR2 is YFSETQ. Trimming cost V 0 bases and J 0 bases, with 10 bases left between them. CDR3 coding DNA: TGCGCCAGCAGCTTGGTACTTGACAGCTCCTACGAGCAGTACTTC. It specifies CASSLVLDSSYEQYF.

This clone was seen a single time. This chain uses TRBV10-1 with TRBJ1-1; a weak D match, TRBD1 (6 bases). V lost 3 bases, J lost 0 bases, and 8 bases lay in between. There are 14 residues in the CDR3. Germline V CDR1 and CDR2: WNHNN, SYGVQD (reference sequence). The CDR3 loop is CASSDAGVNTEAFF. CDR3 DNA sequence: TGCGCCAGCAGTGACGCAGGGGTGAACACTGAAGCTTTCTTT.

The chain recombines TRBV23-1 with TRBJ1-5, with D tentatively TRBD1 (6 bases). TRBV23-1 is placed among ORFs of uncertain function. The CDR3 has 15 residues. Between the trimmed V and J ends, which lost 4 bases and 6 bases, there was a span of 16 bases. The DNA for the CDR3 is TGCGCCAGCAGTCCCATTTTGGGGGCCCTTCAGCCCCAGCATTTT. Translated, it gives CASSPILGALQPQHF.

The chain couples TRBV7-9 to TRBJ1-5; a possible D gene is TRBD1 (5 bases). The CDR3 has 15 amino acids. V was shortened by 0 bases and J by 3 bases, with 9 bases between the two germline ends. Per the germline V gene, CDR1 is SEHNR and CDR2 is FQNEAQ (reference sequence). CDR3 sequence: CASSLARGINQPQHF. Written as DNA, the CDR3 is TGTGCCAGCAGCTTAGCGCGGGGGATCAATCAGCCCCAGCATTTT.

The CDR3 spells CAWSPSSGRGEQYF. CDR3 DNA: TGTGCCTGGAGTCCGTCTAGCGGGAGAGGGGAGCAGTACTTC. The chain combines TRBV30 with TRBJ2-5; 10 bases line up with TRBD2. V shed 2 bases, J shed 11 bases, and the junction held 11 bases outside the gene matches. This CDR3 region has 14 residues. Germline loops: CDR1 GTSNPN, CDR2 SVGIG (reference sequence).